This paragraph covers one T cell receptor (beta chain) sequence. Its antigen is still unknown. Base-call qualities are not available, and no considerably larger clone is one nucleotide away. TCRbeta CDR3 regions were amplified from genomic DNA using the immunoSEQ Assay, a bias-controlled multiplex PCR. In the source study's methods: Nucleated cell counts per sample were estimated from amplification of reference gene primers within the assay. To quantify the absolute abundance of each unique TCRbeta CDR3 rearrangement, sequence reads were collapsed and filtered. For each sample, productive Simpson clonality was calculated as the square root of Simpson's diversity index across productive rearrangements. This immuneACCESS table, as held by TCRdb, lists in-frame sequences with V and J called but not all clones. Of the missing ones, under half trace to an unresolved V gene in checked studies; the others have no known cause. V and J calls plus clone size are reproduced from that table; the DNA served to infer D and trimming. The sample data list 150,000 to 200,000 clones, and 85% to 90% of these were observed just once. The leading ten clones occupy around 7% of the sample.

These data come from a study of blood T cell repertoires in COVID-19 (dated by TCRdb to the early 2020s). At the level of the whole study: Samples from collaborators originated in the United States, Italy and Spain and spanned both the acute and convalescent phases of COVID-19. The prospective study material was composed of cDNA or gDNA derived from T cells, B-cell-depleted T cells, or PBMCs. The dataset comprised deeply sampled blood TCRbeta repertoires from subjects exposed to, actively infected with, or recovered from COVID-19. The repertoires were released in a freely available public database intended as a resource for research on the immune response to SARS-CoV-2. Samples came from the ongoing ImmuneRACE study (first 160 participants) plus 1,254 subjects from 6 global collaborators. The sample metadata nearly always contained a de-identified subject ID, COVID-19 status, age in years and sex. HLA class I and class II types, where available, came from metadata supplied by the sample provider rather than from assay-based typing. Broad study findings and their caveats: Clinical and demographic metadata were provided uncurated, with the amount varying by source and participant.

Whole blood was collected in K2EDTA tubes by collaborating institutions according to the institutions' own protocols. For TCRbeta analysis, collaborators shipped samples in one of three forms: frozen whole blood, isolated PBMCs, or DNA extracted from either of those sample types. Measured from the cysteine to the phenylalanine, the CDR3 is 12 residues long. Just the 36-base CDR3 DNA is kept, in frame starting at base 1. V is cut by 4 bases and J by 5 bases, and the space between the germline ends is 9 bases. The germline V gene (reference sequence) yields SEHNR for CDR1 and FQNEAQ for CDR2. The material sequenced was peripheral blood. This TCR derives from a woman older than 75 in a cohort sampled during active or convalescent COVID-19. The V gene is TRBV7-9 and the J gene is TRBJ2-7, with the identity of the D gene unclear. The CDR3 region reads CASSSLSDEQYF. The DNA sequence follows: TGTGCCAGCAGCTCGTTGTCGGACGAGCAGTACTTC.